These 13 T cell receptor beta chains share one sample of origin, sequenced in a study of brain T cells in children with intractable seizures. TCRdb's table, derived via immunoSEQ multiplex PCR, lists solely in-frame clones and lacks some. The table includes 65,000 to 85,000 clones, around 93% detected once. The source was peripheral blood, collected at surgery. These receptors all stem from a boy younger than two with tuberous sclerosis and intractable seizures.

This clone was picked up one time. The J gene is TRBJ2-2, the V gene TRBV3-1 (or the pseudogene TRBV3-2); TRBD1 or TRBD2 may be the D gene (6 bases each). The germline V and J ends were trimmed by 0 bases and 4 bases, with 12 bases remaining between them. CDR1 is LGHDT, CDR2 YNNKEL, per germline (reference sequence). This CDR3 contains 16 residues. CDR3 amino acids: CASSQETWGATGELFF. The CDR3 DNA sequence: TGTGCCAGCAGCCAAGAGACCTGGGGGGCCACCGGGGAGCTGTTTTTT.

CDR3 in DNA: TGCAGTGCTAGTCGGACTGGCGGCGATGAGCAGTTCTTC. It codes for CSASRTGGDEQFF. The chain couples TRBV20-1 to TRBJ2-1, with D perhaps TRBD2 (5 bases). This CDR3 is built from 13 residues. Trimming removed 3 bases from V and 8 bases from J, with 14 bases in between. From germline, CDR1 is DFQATT and CDR2 SNEGSKA (reference sequence).

The chain combines TRBV19 with TRBJ2-5; 7 bases match TRBD1. CDR3 length: 13 residues. Germline V gene sequence: CDR1 LNHDA, CDR2 SQIVND (reference sequence). With 8 bases clipped from V and 4 bases from J, the junction kept 7 bases outside the gene matches. CDR3 coding DNA: TGTGCCAGTTCGGGACAGAGGGGAGAGACCCAGTACTTC. Protein: CASSGQRGETQYF. The full variable domain, its missing parts supplied by reference TRBV19 and TRBJ2-5, is DGGITQSPKYLFRKEGQNVTLSCEQNLNHDAMYWYRQDPGQGLRLIYYSQIVNDFQKGDIAEGYSVSREKKESFPLTVTSAQKNPTAFYLCASSGQRGETQYFGPGTRLLVL.

The V and J genes are TRBV15 and TRBJ1-4; no clear D gene. This CDR3 contains 14 residues. In germline, CDR1 is LNHNV, CDR2 YYDKDF (reference sequence). V shed 0 bases and J shed 7 bases, with 9 bases lying between them. Written as DNA, the CDR3 is TGTGCCACCAGCAGAGAGGTGGGAGGTGAAAAACTGTTTTTT. This sequence encodes CATSREVGGEKLFF.

The chain uses TRBV6-5 and TRBJ2-5; no clear D gene. The V and J ends lost 2 bases and 5 bases respectively, with 0 bases between them. Germline V gene sequence: CDR1 MNHEY, CDR2 SVGAGI. The CDR3 length is 10 residues. The CDR3 nucleotides are TGTGCCAGCAGTTACGAGACCCAGTACTTC. Its translation: CASSYETQYF.

V is TRBV7-9 and J is TRBJ1-1; TRBD1 agrees at 9 bases. CDR1 and CDR2 (germline): SEHNR, FQNEAQ (reference sequence). The CDR3 is 14 amino acids. The V gene end was trimmed by 3 bases and the J gene end by 3 bases; junction bases not matched to a gene: 2. CDR3 residues: CASSFRTGDTEAFF. In DNA form, the CDR3 reads TGTGCCAGCAGCTTTAGGACAGGGGACACTGAAGCTTTCTTT.

The chain uses TRBV10-3 and TRBJ2-4; 12 bases match TRBD2. Looked up from germline, CDR1 is ENHRY and CDR2 is SYGVKD. CDR3 length: 20 residues. V was clipped by 0 bases and J by 0 bases; unmatched bases: 9. CDR3 bases: TGTGCCATCAGTGAGTCGTTCCTAGCGGGAGGGCCCATAGCCAAAAACATTCAGTACTTC. Amino acid sequence: CAISESFLAGGPIAKNIQYF.

The chain recombines TRBV16 with TRBJ2-7, with a tentative D call TRBD1 (5 bases). V lost 0 bases, J lost 7 bases, and 10 bases lay in between. Germline loops: CDR1 KGHSY, CDR2 FQNENV. This CDR3 comprises 13 residues. CDR3 amino acids: CASSQSNRWEQYF. The CDR3 DNA is TGTGCCAGCAGCCAATCAAACAGGTGGGAGCAGTACTTC.

The chain links TRBV6-5 to TRBJ1-2, with D unresolved. Trimming took off 7 bases at V and 1 base at J, with 13 bases between the two ends. Germline CDR1 MNHEY, CDR2 SVGAGI. The CDR3 consists of 14 residues. The CDR3 DNA sequence: TGTGCCAGCACCGAAGGATCGTTTAACTATGGCTACACCTTC. Its protein is CASTEGSFNYGYTF.

This clone was observed a few times. The rearrangement links TRBV11-3 to TRBJ2-7; TRBD1 aligns across 7 bases. The CDR3 is 14 residues long. The germline V gene encodes CDR1 SGHNT and CDR2 YENEEA. Trimming removed 3 bases from V and 5 bases from J; junction bases left unmatched: 7. CDR3 in DNA: TGTGCCAGCAGCTTCTTAGGGGGCGTGAACGAGCAGTACTTC. It encodes CASSFLGGVNEQYF.

The chain couples TRBV24-1 to TRBJ1-2, with 9 bases aligning to TRBD1. V gave up 5 bases and J gave up 5 bases; unmatched junction bases: 8. The CDR3 contains 15 residues. CDR1 is KGHDR and CDR2 is SFDVKD in the germline V gene. This CDR3 reads CATSGPVGTGYGYTF. As DNA, the CDR3 is TGTGCCACCAGTGGCCCCGTCGGGACAGGGTATGGCTACACCTTC.

The chain couples TRBV4-1 to TRBJ2-1; D is ambiguous. The CDR3 has 15 residues. Germline CDR1 is MGHRA and CDR2 is YSYEKL. Between the trimmed V and J ends, which lost 0 bases and 8 bases, there was a span of 14 bases. The CDR3 here is CASSQEYSRGYEQFF. CDR3 nucleotide sequence: TGCGCCAGCAGCCAAGAGTATAGTCGAGGTTATGAGCAGTTCTTC.

V usage is TRBV6-5 and J usage is TRBJ1-2, with D hard to call. The germline V and J ends were trimmed by 1 base and 6 bases, with 9 bases remaining between them. The CDR3 length is 13 residues. Per germline, CDR1 MNHEY and CDR2 SVGAGI. CDR3 in DNA: TGTGCCAGCAGTTACTACAAGGTTGATGGCTACACCTTC. It yields the protein CASSYYKVDGYTF.